The 20 T cell receptor beta chains given below trace back to one sample, sequenced in a study of blood T cell repertoires in COVID-19. The data were produced by immunoSEQ multiplex PCR, yet TCRdb's version contains in-frame clones alone and is incomplete. The sample has around 250,000 clones, 86% seen once. The source material was PBMCs or T cells enriched from blood (not recorded which). These receptors were taken from a man aged 18 to 29 who had recovered from COVID-19.

As regards this clone: This specimen includes other DNA sequences encoding the same CDR3. The gene calls are TRBV27 and TRBJ1-5; D call uncertain. In germline, CDR1 is MNHEY, CDR2 SMNVEV (reference sequence). The CDR3 length is 13 residues. V was shortened by 8 bases and J by 2 bases, with 10 bases between the two germline ends. The CDR3 reads CASRGLGNQPQHF. The DNA of the CDR3 is TGTGCCAGCCGAGGGCTCGGCAATCAGCCCCAGCATTTT.

V is TRBV25-1 and J is TRBJ1-4, with D possibly TRBD1 on 5 matching bases. Germline V gene data show CDR1 as MGHDK and CDR2 as SYGVNS. Trimming cost V 6 bases and J 7 bases, with 15 bases left between them. CDR3 size: 14 residues. The CDR3 nucleotides read TGTGCCAGCAGCGGAGGGAAGGGGAGTGAAAAACTGTTTTTT. It encodes CASSGGKGSEKLFF.

The CDR3 DNA sequence: TGTGCCAGCAGCTACCTATCTATCGGGGGACAGAATCAGCCCCAGCATTTT. The encoded protein is CASSYLSIGGQNQPQHF. V and J are TRBV7-8 and TRBJ1-5, with 7 bases fitting TRBD1. Germline loops: CDR1 SGHVS, CDR2 FQNEAQ. With 4 bases clipped from V and 4 bases from J, the junction kept 13 bases outside the gene matches. CDR3 length: 17 amino acids.

The rearrangement uses TRBV28 and TRBJ1-5; D remains ambiguous. The V end lost 7 bases, the J end lost 6 bases, and 19 bases lay between the germline ends. Germline V gives CDR1 MDHEN, CDR2 SYDVKM. This CDR3 is built from 15 residues. The CDR3 DNA sequence: TGTGCCAGCACTCCTGGGCCAGACGATCGTCAGCCCCAGCATTTT. Translating it yields CASTPGPDDRQPQHF.

This chain connects TRBV28 to TRBJ2-2; 9 nucleotides agree with TRBD2. Trimming cost V 6 bases and J 2 bases; bases outside gene matches: 10. CDR1 and CDR2 from the germline V gene are MDHEN and SYDVKM. The CDR3 contains 17 residues. Written as DNA, the CDR3 is TGTGCCAGCAGCGGACTAGCGCTACCCGCCAACACCGGGGAGCTGTTTTTT. It codes for CASSGLALPANTGELFF.

V is TRBV30 and J is TRBJ1-1; no firm D call. Germline CDR1 GTSNPN, CDR2 SVGIG (reference sequence). The V and J ends lost 0 bases and 4 bases respectively, with 9 bases between them. The CDR3 is made up of 13 amino acids. CDR3 sequence: CAWSVSTGTEAFF. In DNA, the CDR3 is TGTGCCTGGAGTGTTTCGACTGGCACTGAAGCTTTCTTT.

The rearrangement joins TRBV11-2 to TRBJ2-1; maybe TRBD1 (6 bases). The germline V and J ends were trimmed by 0 bases and 4 bases, with 13 bases remaining between them. This CDR3 comprises 16 residues. Germline V gene sequence: CDR1 SGHAT, CDR2 FQNNGV. CDR3 residues: CASSLDARDKYNEQFF. As DNA, the CDR3 is TGTGCCAGCAGCTTAGACGCCCGGGACAAGTACAATGAGCAGTTCTTC.

This clone is a singleton in its sample. CDR3 nucleotides: TGTGGATCCGGGACTGGCAGGGAGCAGTACTTC. It encodes CGSGTGREQYF. V gene TRBV25-1 combines with J gene TRBJ2-7; possible D gene TRBD2, 6 bases. The germline gives CDR1 MGHDK, CDR2 SYGVNS. This CDR3 has 11 amino acids.

This chain joins TRBV19 and TRBJ2-7; 7 bases match TRBD1. CDR3 length equals 16 residues. CDR1 is LNHDA, CDR2 SQIVND, per germline (reference sequence). The trim removed 5 bases at V and 2 bases at J, leaving 12 bases unmatched. DNA for the CDR3: TGTGCCAGTAGTCCGAACCCAGGGGGAGCTACCTACGAGCAGTACTTC. Residues: CASSPNPGGATYEQYF.

The V gene is TRBV2, the J gene TRBJ2-5; TRBD1 matches at 7 bases. Germline trimming cut 5 bases from V and 5 bases from J; bases unmatched to any gene: 11. This CDR3 region has 15 residues. Per the germline V gene, CDR1 is SNHLY and CDR2 is FYNNEI. This chain's CDR3 is CASSFSTGSRETQYF. In DNA form, the CDR3 reads TGTGCCAGCAGTTTTTCGACAGGGAGTCGGGAGACCCAGTACTTC.

V is TRBV7-3 and J is TRBJ2-3, with TRBD2 matching over 12 bases. Per the germline V gene, CDR1 is SGHTA and CDR2 is FQGTGA. The ends lost 8 bases at V and 4 bases at J; junction bases unmatched: 4. This CDR3 has 14 residues. The CDR3 sequence is CASAGLAGPDTQYF. The CDR3 DNA is TGTGCCAGCGCGGGACTAGCGGGTCCAGATACGCAGTATTTT.

The V gene is TRBV12-5, the J gene TRBJ1-2; no clear D. Between the trimmed V and J ends, which lost 3 bases and 4 bases, there was a span of 9 bases. This CDR3 is 13 amino acids long. CDR1 LGHNT and CDR2 FRNRAP come from the germline V gene. The CDR3 loop reads CASGLSEGYGYTF. The CDR3 bases are TGTGCTAGTGGTTTATCGGAGGGCTATGGCTACACCTTC.

This clone came up a few times. The rearrangement uses TRBV27 and TRBJ2-3, with TRBD2 as a possible D gene (6 bases). CDR3 length equals 15 residues. Germline V gene sequence: CDR1 MNHEY, CDR2 SMNVEV (reference sequence). The ends were cut back, 0 bases at V and 0 bases at J, with 7 bases in the middle. The CDR3 loop is CASSLSGTSTDTQYF. Written as DNA, the CDR3 is TGTGCCAGCAGTTTATCCGGGACTAGCACAGATACGCAGTATTTT.

The genes are TRBV24-1 and TRBJ1-1; D perhaps matches TRBD1 (6 bases). Per the germline V gene, CDR1 is KGHDR and CDR2 is SFDVKD. This CDR3 comprises 14 residues. Trimming took off 4 bases at V and 4 bases at J, with 12 bases between the two ends. CDR3: CATSEGTGSTEAFF. Written as DNA, the CDR3 is TGTGCCACCAGTGAAGGAACAGGGTCCACTGAAGCTTTCTTT.

The chain couples TRBV6-5 to TRBJ1-1; 10 bases agree with TRBD1. CDR3 length: 14 residues. The trim removed 6 bases at V and 4 bases at J, leaving 5 bases unmatched. Germline CDR1 is MNHEY and CDR2 is SVGAGI. The CDR3 DNA follows: TGTGCCAGCAGCTCGACAGGGGGCGTCACTGAAGCTTTCTTT. Its protein is CASSSTGGVTEAFF.

This clone was detected a few times. The chain carries TRBV5-4 and TRBJ2-7, with 8 bases that match TRBD2. This CDR3 comprises 14 residues. V was clipped by 4 bases and J by 2 bases; unmatched bases: 5. Germline CDR1 and CDR2: SGHNT and YYREEE (reference sequence). CDR3 loop: CASSLGGVPYEQYF. The CDR3 DNA reads TGTGCCAGCAGCCTCGGGGGGGTCCCCTACGAGCAGTACTTC.

The J gene is TRBJ1-2, the V gene TRBV6-5; D gene unclear. V lost 2 bases, J lost 1 base, and 5 bases lay in between. In germline, CDR1 is MNHEY, CDR2 SVGAGI. The CDR3 is 13 residues long. In DNA form, the CDR3 reads TGTGCCAGCAGTTACGTCGGTAACTATGGCTACACCTTC. It codes for CASSYVGNYGYTF.

This clone was recorded once. J is TRBJ1-1 and V is TRBV12-3 or TRBV12-4; no clear D gene. The length of the CDR3 is 13 residues. The V and J ends lost 1 base and 0 bases respectively, with 3 bases between them. This CDR3 is CASSLELNTEAFF. As DNA, the CDR3 is TGTGCCAGCAGTTTAGAGCTGAACACTGAAGCTTTCTTT.

This chain uses TRBV24-1 with TRBJ2-1; 8 nucleotides align to TRBD1. After removal of 4 bases from V and 6 bases from J, the junction contained 7 bases not matched to a gene. CDR3 length: 15 residues. Germline lookup yields CDR1 KGHDR and CDR2 SFDVKD. CDR3 in DNA: TGTGCCACCAGTGACCCTCAAGGACAGGGCAATGAGCAGTTCTTC. Protein product: CATSDPQGQGNEQFF.

This sequence joins TRBV27 and TRBJ2-7; 7 bases align to TRBD2. Germline CDR1 and CDR2: MNHEY and SMNVEV (reference sequence). The V and J ends lost 5 bases and 0 bases, in that order; junction bases with no gene match: 7. CDR3 length: 15 residues. CDR3 loop: CASSTRLASSYEQYF. The CDR3 region has the DNA TGTGCCAGCAGTACCCGACTAGCCAGCTCCTACGAGCAGTACTTC.